This T cell receptor gamma chain stems from a study of γδ T cells in repeated Plasmodium falciparum infection. Study findings and constraints: Compared with Australian children, Malian Vdelta2-negative repertoires seemed more clonal, less diverse, less shared.

Sequencing covered both gamma and delta TCR chains per sample. TCRdb re-called clones from the multiplex PCR reads via CATT. The sample has more than 20,000 gamma-chain clones, about 3% seen once; the top ten hold approximately 30%. A word on this clone: Its antigen is unknown. TCRdb's protein for this DNA is that of a much larger clone and differs from the translation at residue 11, likely a read error; the protein shown is the DNA translation.

Flow sorting of PBMC yielded separate Vgamma9/Vdelta2+ and Vdelta2-negative gammadelta T cell populations for bulk repertoire analysis. CDR3 size: 13 residues. The germline V gene has CDR1 EGSTGY and CDR2 YDSYTSSV. The J gene is uncalled and the V gene is TRGV4. The clonotype was recovered from a pool of human donors (malaria-infected and uninfected, not separated). The sample taken for sequencing was gamma-delta T cells from blood. The CDR3 nucleotides read TGTGCCACCTGGGATGGGTGGACTTATAAGAGACTCTTT. Its protein product is CATWDGWTYKRLF.